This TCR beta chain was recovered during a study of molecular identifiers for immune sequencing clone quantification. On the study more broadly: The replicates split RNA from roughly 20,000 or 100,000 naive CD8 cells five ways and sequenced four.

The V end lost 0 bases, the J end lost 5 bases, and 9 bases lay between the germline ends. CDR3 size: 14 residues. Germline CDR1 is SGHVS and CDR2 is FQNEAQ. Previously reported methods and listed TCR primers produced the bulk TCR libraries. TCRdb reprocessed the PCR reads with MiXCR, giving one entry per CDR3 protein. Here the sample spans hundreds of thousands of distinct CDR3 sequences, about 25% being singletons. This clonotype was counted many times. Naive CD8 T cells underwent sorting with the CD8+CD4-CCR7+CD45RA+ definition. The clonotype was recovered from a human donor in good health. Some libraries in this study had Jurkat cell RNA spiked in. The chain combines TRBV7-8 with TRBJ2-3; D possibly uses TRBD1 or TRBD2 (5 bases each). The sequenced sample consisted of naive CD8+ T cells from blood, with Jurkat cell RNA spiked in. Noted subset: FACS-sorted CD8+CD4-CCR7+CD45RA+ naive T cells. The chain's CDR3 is CASSLAGVRDTQYF. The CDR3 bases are TGTGCCAGCAGCTTAGCGGGGGTGAGAGATACGCAGTATTTT.